One and the same sample provided the 10 T cell receptor beta chains below, sequenced in a study of T cells in Graves' hyperthyroidism and ophthalmopathy. The investigators amplified TCR beta CDR3 regions from RNA transcripts. A first-round RT-PCR of the TCR CDR3 used the HTBI primer set. TCRdb re-called the multiplex PCR reads with MiXCR, one entry per CDR3 protein. The sample lists about 200,000 distinct CDR3 sequences, less than 20% occurring once. The sample was blood. The receptor source for this set is a woman aged 45 to 65 with Graves' hyperthyroidism.

This clonotype was detected many times. The chain couples TRBV24-1 to TRBJ2-3; D is possibly TRBD2 (6 bases). Germline V CDR1 and CDR2: KGHDR, SFDVKD. V lost 9 bases and J 2 bases, leaving 11 bases between the germline ends. The CDR3 has 13 amino acids. CDR3 in DNA: TGTGCCACCCAGGCGGGGCACACAGATACGCAGTATTTT. This encodes CATQAGHTDTQYF.

Many counts were recorded for this clonotype. The V gene is TRBV28, the J gene TRBJ2-7, with TRBD1 identical over 8 bases. The germline V gene has CDR1 MDHEN and CDR2 SYDVKM. The CDR3 spans 13 residues. Unmatched junction bases numbered 3, after V lost 2 bases and J lost 6 bases. This CDR3 is CASSLKTGVEQYF. The CDR3 DNA reads as TGTGCCAGCAGTTTAAAGACAGGGGTCGAGCAGTACTTC.

This clonotype was seen many times. The chain links TRBV11-3 to TRBJ2-1; maybe TRBD2 (6 bases). V was cut by 5 bases and J by 5 bases, with 16 bases left in between. This CDR3 contains 15 residues. Germline CDR1 and CDR2: SGHNT and YENEEA. The CDR3 DNA is TGTGCCAGCAGCCCGGTACGGGGGACCCACAATGAGCAGTTCTTC. Residues: CASSPVRGTHNEQFF.

The sample holds many counts of this clonotype. The rearrangement uses TRBV5-6 and TRBJ2-5; 8 bases align to TRBD2. CDR3 length: 15 residues. V lost 6 bases and J lost 2; bases outside the gene matches: 9. Germline assignment: CDR1 SGHDT and CDR2 YYEEEE. This CDR3 reads CASTWGASGQETQYF. For the CDR3, the DNA is TGTGCCAGCACCTGGGGGGCTAGCGGGCAAGAGACCCAGTACTTC.

This clonotype was recorded a few times. The chain combines TRBV7-9 with TRBJ2-3; 7 bases map to TRBD2. CDR1 is SEHNR and CDR2 is FQNEAQ in the germline V gene (reference sequence). The CDR3 runs 15 residues. Trimming removed 1 base from V and 6 bases from J; junction bases left unmatched: 7. In nucleotides, the CDR3 is TGTGCCAGCAGCTTAGAGGCGGGAGTCTATGATACGCAGTATTTT. Translation gives CASSLEAGVYDTQYF.

Notes on this clonotype: A read error may explain this, as a much larger clone is one base away. The chain carries TRBV5-1 and TRBJ2-7, with a weak D call TRBD2 (6 bases). The J call could be wrong; TRBJ2-1 is a better fit for the DNA end. This CDR3 has 15 amino acids. The germline V gene has CDR1 SGHRS and CDR2 YFSETQ. Here the CDR3 reads CASSLDSGYSYEQFF. The CDR3 coding sequence is TGCGCCAGCAGCTTGGACAGCGGGTACTCCTACGAGCAGTTCTTC.

In this sample, this clonotype turned up many times. The genes are TRBV13 and TRBJ2-7, with 8 positions matching TRBD2. This CDR3 spans 14 amino acids. The V segment lost 8 bases and the J segment 0 bases; nucleotides outside the gene matches: 6. CDR1 and CDR2 (germline): PRHDT, FYEKMQ (reference sequence). The CDR3 loop is CASRSSGLSYEQYF. CDR3 nucleotide sequence: TGTGCCAGCCGCTCTAGCGGGCTCTCCTACGAGCAGTACTTC.

The rearrangement joins TRBV20-1 to TRBJ2-1; TRBD2 matches at 13 bases. The germline CDR1 and CDR2 sequences are DFQATT and SNEGSKA (reference sequence). CDR3 length equals 16 residues. J lost 2 bases, V lost 5 bases, and 6 bases had no gene match. CDR3 sequence (DNA): TGCAGTGCTGCGGGTGGACTAGCGGGAGCCTACAATGAGCAGTTCTTC. This sequence encodes CSAAGGLAGAYNEQFF.

The table lists this clonotype with many counts. This rearrangement joins TRBV10-1 to TRBJ1-1, with D perhaps matching TRBD1 (5 bases). CDR1 and CDR2 (germline): WNHNN, SYGVQD (reference sequence). This CDR3 is built from 14 residues. Trimming shortened V by 3 bases and J by 5 bases, and 13 bases separated the two germline ends. The CDR3 DNA follows: TGCGCCAGCAGTGAATCAGGGCAGGGAACTGAAGCTTTCTTT. Its translation is CASSESGQGTEAFF.

This chain uses TRBV11-2 with TRBJ1-4; the match to TRBD1 covers 8 bases. J gave up 14 bases and V 8 bases, and 10 bases lay outside the gene matches. CDR3 length equals 12 residues. The germline gives CDR1 SGHAT, CDR2 FQNNGV. The CDR3 coding sequence is TGTGCCAGCGCCACACGCGACAGGGGTCTGTTTTTT. It yields the protein CASATRDRGLFF.